These T cell receptor beta chains were read from a single sample in a study of shared clonotypes between healthy human individuals. Libraries were prepared by immunoSEQ multiplex PCR; TCRdb keeps only in-frame clonotypes and omits some of them. This sample has over 2 million clones, with over 85% found just once. Sequenced: naive CD4+ T cells sorted from blood. The receptors shown here come from a young man in good health. CDR3s include the opening cysteine and the closing phenylalanine or tryptophan. D genes are given only for firm matches. Clone size appears in some rows only: once, few, many, or a class for an expanded clone.

TRBD1,TRBV5-4,.,TRBJ2-5,TGTGCCAGCAGCTTCGGACAGGGTAAACAAGAGACCCAGTACTTC,CASSFGQGKQETQYF
TRBD1,TRBV7-2,.,TRBJ2-4,TGTGCCAGCAGCTTAGAACCGACAGGGGGAGGGATGGCCAAAAACATTCAGTACTTC,CASSLEPTGGGMAKNIQYF
.,TRBV7-9,.,TRBJ2-3,TGTGCCAGCAGCTCGACCCGGACTGGAAGCACAGATACGCAGTATTTT,CASSSTRTGSTDTQYF
.,TRBV2,.,TRBJ2-7,TGTGCCAGCAGTGAAAGGGTCTACTACGAGCAGTACTTC,CASSERVYYEQYF
.,TRBV9,.,TRBJ1-1,TGTGCCAGCAGCGTAGGGACGAACACTGAAGCTTTCTTT,CASSVGTNTEAFF
.,TRBV19,.,TRBJ2-3,TGTGCCAGTAGTATAGACCCCGTGTCTGATACGCAGTATTTT,CASSIDPVSDTQYF
TRBD2,TRBV9,.,TRBJ2-5,TGTGCCAGCAGCGTATTGGATCTGACTAGCGGGAGGGGAGAGACCCAGTACTTC,CASSVLDLTSGRGETQYF
TRBD2,TRBV7-2,.,TRBJ2-3,TGTGCCAGCAGCTCGGCCCGACTAGCGGGGGTGACAGATACGCAGTATTTT,CASSSARLAGVTDTQYF
TRBD1,TRBV5-4,.,TRBJ2-7,TGTGCCAGCAGCTCCGGGACAGGGCCTTTTACCTACACTTACGAGCAGTACTTC,CASSSGTGPFTYTYEQYF
TRBD2,TRBV5-1,.,TRBJ2-1,TGCGCCAGCAGCGCCACTAGCGCTTCCTACAATGAGCAGTTCTTC,CASSATSASYNEQFF
TRBD1,TRBV27,.,TRBJ1-2,TGTGCCAGCAGTAGATTAACCGGGACAGGGAACTATGGCTACACCTTC,CASSRLTGTGNYGYTF
.,TRBV25-1,once,TRBJ1-5,TGTGCCAGCCACAGGGTAGGAGGCAATCAGCCCCAGCATTTT,CASHRVGGNQPQHF
.,TRBV27,.,TRBJ2-5,TGTGCCAGCAGCCGCCGGCCACGATGGGAGACCCAGTACTTC,CASSRRPRWETQYF
TRBD1,TRBV5-8,once,TRBJ1-2,TGTGCCAGCAGACCAGGGGGCGACTATGGCTACACCTTC,CASRPGGDYGYTF
.,TRBV5-1,once,TRBJ2-2,TGCGCCAGCAGCCAAACAGGGTCCACCGGGGAGCTGTTTTTT,CASSQTGSTGELFF
TRBD2,TRBV6-5,.,TRBJ2-5,TGTGCCAGCAGTTCGACCGGGACTAGCGGTGAGACCCAGTACTTC,CASSSTGTSGETQYF
TRBD2,TRBV5-1,.,TRBJ2-5,TGCGCCAGCAGCTTGGTAGCGGGAGTGAAGACCCAGTACTTC,CASSLVAGVKTQYF
.,TRBV5-1,.,TRBJ2-7,TGCGCCAGCAGCTCCGGGGGGACAGGCGGCTACGAGCAGTACTTC,CASSSGGTGGYEQYF
.,TRBV27,.,TRBJ2-5,TGTGCCAGCAGTTTACACGGGCAAGAGACCCAGTACTTC,CASSLHGQETQYF
.,TRBV7-9,.,TRBJ2-4,TGTGCCAGCAGCTTAGGACTACTACAAAACATTCAGTACTTC,CASSLGLLQNIQYF
.,TRBV5-6,.,TRBJ2-3,TGTGCCAGCCTCGAGGGCGATACGCAGTATTTT,CASLEGDTQYF
.,TRBV21-1,.,TRBJ1-2,TGTGCCAGCAGCCAAGGCCCCAATGGCTACACCTTC,CASSQGPNGYTF
.,TRBV5-4,.,TRBJ2-1,TGTGCCAGCAGCTTTGGTTGGACTACAAGGGATGAGCAGTTCTTC,CASSFGWTTRDEQFF
.,TRBV29-1,.,TRBJ1-4,TGCAGCGTGTCCAGACTAGGGGCTAATGAAAAACTGTTTTTT,CSVSRLGANEKLFF
.,TRBV10-2,.,TRBJ1-5,TGCGCCAGCAGTGAAAGCGGGGGCAATCAGCCCCAGCATTTT,CASSESGGNQPQHF
TRBD1,TRBV10-1,.,TRBJ1-1,TGCGCCAGCAGTGAGCTACAGGGGGGCACTGAAGCTTTCTTT,CASSELQGGTEAFF
.,TRBV19,.,TRBJ2-5,TGTGCCAGTAGCGGACCACCAACAGGGAGGGGATACCAAGAGACCCAGTACTTC,CASSGPPTGRGYQETQYF
TRBD1,TRBV27,.,TRBJ2-5,TGTGCCAGCAGTGGGACAGGGGGGCGAGAGACCCAGTACTTC,CASSGTGGRETQYF
.,TRBV6-1,.,TRBJ2-4,TGTGCCAGCAGTGGACAGGATTTCAAAAACATTCAGTACTTC,CASSGQDFKNIQYF
.,TRBV2,.,TRBJ2-1,TGTGCCAGCAACCCCCAAAGGAATGAGCAGTTCTTC,CASNPQRNEQFF
TRBD1,TRBV28,.,TRBJ2-1,TGTGCCACCGGAAGGGACAGACACAATGAGCAGTTCTTC,CATGRDRHNEQFF
.,TRBV7-2,.,TRBJ1-3,TGTGCCAGCAGCTTAGATGTCAGCTCTGGAAACACCATATATTTT,CASSLDVSSGNTIYF
.,TRBV5-1,.,TRBJ2-7,TGCGCCAGCAGCTCGCCGGATACAGGTATATTACGCGAGCAGTACTTC,CASSSPDTGILREQYF
.,TRBV5-1,.,TRBJ2-7,TGCGCCAGCAGCTCACGCGGGGTCTCCTACGAGCAGTACTTC,CASSSRGVSYEQYF